These 5 T cell receptor beta chains originate from one sample sequenced in a study of pediatric ulcerative colitis. Generated by immunoSEQ multiplex PCR, the TCRdb table keeps only in-frame clones and is missing some. The sample holds 15,000 to 20,000 clones, 80% seen once. The rectum was sampled with one to two pinch biopsies at colonoscopy. The sequencing input was gut tissue. These receptors all come from a boy between 5 and 17 years old who was a control in a study of pediatric ulcerative colitis.

The V and J genes are TRBV5-1 and TRBJ2-7; D is unclear. Trimming left V 0 bases short and J 5 bases short, with 12 bases between. The CDR3 is made up of 14 amino acids. Looked up from germline, CDR1 is SGHRS and CDR2 is YFSETQ. The CDR3 protein is CASSLGGRNDEQYF. The CDR3 DNA reads as TGCGCCAGCAGCTTGGGCGGAAGAAACGACGAGCAGTACTTC.

The rearrangement uses TRBV2 and TRBJ2-5; 12 nucleotides line up with TRBD2. This CDR3 has 15 residues. The junction had 5 bases not matched to a gene; V was cut back by 6 bases and J by 3 bases. Germline V gene data show CDR1 as SNHLY and CDR2 as FYNNEI. CDR3 nucleotide sequence: TGTGCCAGCAGCGCACGGACTAGCGGGGAAGAGACCCAGTACTTC. Translating it yields CASSARTSGEETQYF.

This clone was seen a handful of times. This chain uses TRBV25-1 with TRBJ2-7; 8 nucleotides match TRBD2. V gave up 0 bases and J gave up 1 base; unmatched junction bases: 8. This CDR3 has 17 residues. Germline CDR1 reads MGHDK; CDR2 reads SYGVNS. In nucleotides, the CDR3 is TGTGCCAGCAGTGAATATCGGGGACTAGGGTTATCCTACGAGCAGTACTTC. Translation: CASSEYRGLGLSYEQYF.

The rearrangement joins TRBV7-2 to TRBJ2-3; D is ambiguous. The length of the CDR3 is 14 residues. Per the germline V gene, CDR1 is SGHTA and CDR2 is FQGNSA. V gave up 5 bases and J gave up 1 base, with 10 bases separating them. CDR3 coding DNA: TGTGCCAGCAGCCCGAATAGTGGCACAGATACGCAGTATTTT. It encodes CASSPNSGTDTQYF.

V usage is TRBV4-1 and J usage is TRBJ2-1; 8 nucleotides line up with TRBD2. Germline assignment: CDR1 MGHRA and CDR2 YSYEKL. With 6 bases clipped from V and 8 bases from J, the junction kept 15 bases outside the gene matches. This CDR3 spans 16 amino acids. The CDR3 loop reads CASSPSGSGKPDEQFF. The CDR3 DNA reads TGCGCCAGCAGTCCATCGGGTAGCGGGAAGCCCGATGAGCAGTTCTTC.